The 30 T cell receptor beta chains presented below share a single source sample, sequenced in a study of regulatory T cells in long-lasting Graves disease. With iRepertoire HTBI primers and Arm-PCR of CDR3 regions, TCR beta libraries were built. TCRdb itself ran the multiplex PCR reads through MiXCR, one entry per CDR3 protein. The sample has more than 450,000 distinct CDR3 sequences, around 15% seen once. Time point indicated: newly diagnosed GD, antithyroid drugs for less than 3 months. Extracted RNA from PBMCs served as the source of the TCR library. These data also formed part of another study, on T cells in Graves' hyperthyroidism and ophthalmopathy.

Source: peripheral blood mononuclear cells (PBMCs), taken at new diagnosis, from a patient treated with antithyroid drugs. Every receptor here comes from a man aged 35 to 55 with Graves disease.

There are many counts of this clonotype. The chain joins TRBV5-1 to TRBJ2-1; 9 bases line up with TRBD2. CDR3 length equals 15 residues. Germline V CDR1 and CDR2: SGHRS, YFSETQ. V gave up 0 bases and J gave up 5 bases; unmatched junction bases: 3. The CDR3 sequence: CASSLVVAGDNEQFF. In nucleotides, the CDR3 is TGCGCCAGCAGCTTGGTTGTAGCGGGAGACAATGAGCAGTTCTTC.

This clonotype was counted many times. The V call is TRBV29-1, the J call TRBJ2-2, with D perhaps TRBD1 (6 bases). The CDR3 covers 15 residues. V gave up 7 bases and J gave up 1 base, with 16 bases separating them. Germline V gene lookup returns CDR1 SQVTM and CDR2 ANQGSEA. The CDR3: CSAETRDKNTGELFF. DNA of the CDR3: TGCAGCGCCGAAACAAGGGACAAGAACACCGGGGAGCTGTTTTTT.

This clonotype showed up just a few times. The rearrangement joins TRBV27 to TRBJ2-3; TRBD2 agrees at 7 bases. This CDR3 spans 14 amino acids. The trim removed 8 bases at V and 6 bases at J, leaving 11 bases unmatched. Germline CDR1 is MNHEY and CDR2 is SMNVEV (reference sequence). CDR3 nucleotides: TGTGCCAGCGTTTCTGGCGGGAGTATGGATACGCAGTATTTT. This gives the protein CASVSGGSMDTQYF.

This clonotype has a count of ten or more. The rearrangement joins TRBV11-2 to TRBJ1-2; D is unclear. This CDR3 spans 15 amino acids. The V end was cut by 5 bases, the J end by 3 bases, with 16 bases between. Germline V gene sequence: CDR1 SGHAT, CDR2 FQNNGV. The CDR3 reads CASSPKTDGDYGYTF. Here the CDR3 DNA reads TGTGCCAGCAGCCCCAAGACGGACGGGGACTATGGCTACACCTTC.

The chain links TRBV5-5 to TRBJ1-5; D gene unclear. The CDR3 consists of 16 residues. The germline V gene encodes CDR1 SGHKS and CDR2 YYEKEE (reference sequence). Trimming left V 4 bases short and J 3 bases short, with 17 bases between. CDR3 in amino acids: CASSQGLGVSNQPQHF. Here the CDR3 DNA reads TGTGCCAGCAGCCAAGGCCTCGGGGTTTCCAATCAGCCCCAGCATTTT.

This clonotype was counted many times. This chain connects TRBV27 to TRBJ2-5; 9 bases agree with TRBD1. The CDR3 runs to 16 residues. From germline, CDR1 is MNHEY and CDR2 SMNVEV (reference sequence). The V gene end was trimmed by 5 bases and the J gene end by 3 bases; junction bases not matched to a gene: 10. The CDR3 region is CASSIRGTGRKETQYF. CDR3 in DNA: TGTGCCAGCAGTATTCGAGGGACAGGGAGGAAAGAGACCCAGTACTTC.

This sequence joins TRBV4-1 and TRBJ2-2, with unresolved D. The germline CDR1 and CDR2 sequences are MGHRA and YSYEKL. Trimming shortened V by 4 bases and J by 0 bases, and 6 bases separated the two germline ends. This CDR3 is 14 amino acids long. CDR3 protein: CASSRVANTGELFF. The CDR3 DNA sequence: TGCGCCAGCAGCCGAGTAGCGAACACCGGGGAGCTGTTTTTT.

This chain links TRBV2 with TRBJ1-1; a weak D match, TRBD1 (6 bases). The CDR3 covers 16 residues. CDR1 and CDR2 from the germline V gene are SNHLY and FYNNEI. V gave up 8 bases and J gave up 5 bases, with 24 bases separating them. The CDR3 nucleotides read TGTGCCAGCGGTCAACGGGGTCTTCAGGGGAGAACTGAAGCTTTCTTT. Encoded protein: CASGQRGLQGRTEAFF.

This clonotype was seen repeatedly, ten times or more. The chain uses TRBV12-3 or TRBV12-4 and TRBJ2-3; 9 positions agree with TRBD2. The CDR3 sequence is 17 residues long. V was clipped by 5 bases and J by 5 bases; unmatched bases: 14. The CDR3 spells CASSPLRGSGGQDTQYF. DNA of the CDR3: TGTGCCAGCAGTCCCCTACGGGGTAGCGGGGGACAAGATACGCAGTATTTT.

Many counts were recorded for this clonotype. The J gene is TRBJ1-2, the V gene TRBV3-1; TRBD1 matches at 10 bases. The J segment lost 9 bases and the V segment lost 2 bases, leaving 9 bases of the junction unmatched. CDR3 length: 15 amino acids. The germline V gene encodes CDR1 LGHDT and CDR2 YNNKEL (reference sequence). CDR3 in amino acids: CASSQSGTGATSYTF. The CDR3 nucleotides read TGTGCCAGCAGCCAATCGGGGACAGGGGCGACTAGCTACACCTTC.

This clonotype was observed a handful of times. The genes are TRBV12-3 or TRBV12-4 and TRBJ2-7, with a weak D call TRBD1 (6 bases). This CDR3 is 13 amino acids long. V lost 5 bases and J 3 bases, leaving 11 bases between the germline ends. CDR3 protein: CASSPGHIYEQYF. CDR3 in DNA: TGTGCCAGCAGTCCGGGACACATCTACGAGCAGTACTTC.

This clonotype was counted many times. The CDR3: CASSPLASGSSYNEQFF. For the CDR3, the DNA is TGTGCCAGCAGTCCCCTCGCTAGCGGGAGTTCCTACAATGAGCAGTTCTTC. J is TRBJ2-1 and V is TRBV27; 10 bases agree with TRBD2. V gave up 5 bases and J gave up 1 base; unmatched junction bases: 8. This CDR3 is 17 amino acids long. Per germline, CDR1 MNHEY and CDR2 SMNVEV (reference sequence).

In this sample, this clonotype turned up many times. This chain links TRBV11-2 with TRBJ2-1, with TRBD2 identical over 11 bases. V gave up 5 bases and J gave up 4 bases; unmatched junction bases: 4. The germline gives CDR1 SGHAT, CDR2 FQNNGV. The CDR3 sequence is 15 residues long. This chain's CDR3 is CASSALAGGYNEQFF. The CDR3, as DNA: TGTGCCAGCAGCGCCCTAGCGGGAGGTTACAATGAGCAGTTCTTC.

This clonotype was seen many times. This chain connects TRBV7-9 to TRBJ2-7; 11 positions match TRBD1. The CDR3 has 15 residues. Germline CDR1 is SEHNR and CDR2 is FQNEAQ (reference sequence). Trimming removed 4 bases from V and 4 bases from J; junction bases left unmatched: 6. The CDR3 region has the DNA TGTGCCAGCAGCTCCCGGACAGGGGGCAAGTACGAGCAGTACTTC. It codes for CASSSRTGGKYEQYF.

In its sample, this clonotype was seen a few times. J is TRBJ2-2 and V is TRBV19; 7 bases map to TRBD1. CDR1 is LNHDA, CDR2 SQIVND, per germline (reference sequence). The CDR3 is made up of 17 amino acids. Trimming cost V 10 bases and J 4 bases; bases outside gene matches: 18. The CDR3 DNA sequence: TGTGCCACAAAACGTCCACAGGGGTTTTGGGGCACCGGGGAGCTGTTTTTT. It encodes CATKRPQGFWGTGELFF.

This clonotype showed up just a few times. V and J are TRBV29-1 and TRBJ2-1; D is uncertain. The germline V gene has CDR1 SQVTM and CDR2 ANQGSEA. The V end was cut by 8 bases, the J end by 7 bases, with 9 bases between. This CDR3 has 10 residues. The CDR3 region has the DNA TGCAGCCCACTCGGGAATGAGCAGTTCTTC. Protein: CSPLGNEQFF.

On this clonotype itself: Just one base apart from a much larger clone, this may be a read error. The chain uses TRBV7-9 and TRBJ2-1; D is undetermined. CDR1 is SEHNR, CDR2 FQNEAQ, per germline (reference sequence). The CDR3 length is 12 residues. V was clipped by 2 bases and J by 14 bases, with 13 bases between them. CDR3 in DNA: TGTGCCAGCAGCTTAACCAGCCCACCAAAGTTCTTC. This translates into CASSLTSPPKFF. Looking up the rest from reference TRBV7-9 and TRBJ2-1 gives the full variable domain: DTGVSQNPRHKITKRGQNVTFRCDPISEHNRLYWYRQTLGQGPEFLTYFQNEAQLEKSRLLSDRFSAERPKGSFSTLEIQRTEQGDSAMYLCASSLTSPPKFFGPGTRLTVL.

Regarding this clonotype: This likely reflects a read error, since a far larger clone is one base away. The chain joins TRBV7-9 to TRBJ2-3, with D possibly being TRBD2 (6 bases). Germline assignment: CDR1 SEHNR and CDR2 FQNEAQ (reference sequence). CDR3 length equals 14 residues. The CDR3: CAGSFVGSADTQYF. The CDR3 DNA reads TGTGCCGGCAGCTTCGTCGGGAGCGCAGATACGCAGTATTTT.

This clonotype was seen repeatedly, ten times or more. V gene TRBV20-1 combines with J gene TRBJ2-5; 10 bases are shared with TRBD2. J lost 0 bases, V lost 6 bases, and 4 bases had no gene match. Per the germline V gene, CDR1 is DFQATT and CDR2 is SNEGSKA (reference sequence). The CDR3 consists of 14 residues. CDR3 sequence (DNA): TGCAGTGCGGCGGGACTAGCGCACCAAGAGACCCAGTACTTC. This translates into CSAAGLAHQETQYF.

This clonotype was found many times. The chain employs TRBV20-1 and TRBJ2-5; TRBD2 matches at 11 bases. Trimming removed 6 bases from V and 2 bases from J; junction bases left unmatched: 8. Germline V gives CDR1 DFQATT, CDR2 SNEGSKA (reference sequence). This CDR3 has 15 amino acids. The CDR3 DNA sequence: TGCAGTGCCTGCTCACTAGCGGGAGATCAAGAGACCCAGTACTTC. Translation gives CSACSLAGDQETQYF.

This clonotype was found a few times. Here the CDR3 reads CASSLGRTRRDNTGELFF. For the CDR3, the DNA is TGTGCCAGCAGTTTGGGTAGGACACGCAGGGATAACACCGGGGAGCTGTTTTTT. The V gene is TRBV28, the J gene TRBJ2-2; D perhaps matches TRBD1 (5 bases). There are 18 residues in the CDR3. With 3 bases removed from V and 2 bases from J, the gap between germline ends came to 19 bases. CDR1 and CDR2 from the germline V gene are MDHEN and SYDVKM. The variable domain in full, completed from reference TRBV28 and TRBJ2-2, reads DVKVTQSSRYLVKRTGEKVFLECVQDMDHENMFWYRQDPGLGLRLIYFSYDVKMKEKGDIPEGYSVSREKKERFSLILESASTNQTSMYLCASSLGRTRRDNTGELFFGEGSRLTVL.

The rearrangement uses TRBV9 and TRBJ2-7, with D possibly matching TRBD1 (5 bases). Germline V gene sequence: CDR1 SGDLS, CDR2 YYNGEE. Trimming removed 2 bases at V and 0 bases at J, with 18 bases between. This CDR3 has 17 residues. CDR3 coding DNA: TGTGCCAGCAGCGTCGATCCGAGGACACCCAGCTCCTACGAGCAGTACTTC. It codes for CASSVDPRTPSSYEQYF. Supplemented by reference TRBV9 and TRBJ2-7, the full variable domain reads DSGVTQTPKHLITATGQRVTLRCSPRSGDLSVYWYQQSLDQGLQFLIQYYNGEERAKGNILERFSAQQFPDLHSELNLSSLELGDSALYFCASSVDPRTPSSYEQYFGPGTRLTVT.

This clonotype was seen repeatedly, ten times or more. The rearrangement links TRBV20-1 to TRBJ2-5, with TRBD2 matching over 14 bases. The V and J ends lost 4 bases and 5 bases, in that order; junction bases with no gene match: 9. The CDR3 is 16 residues long. Germline V gene sequence: CDR1 DFQATT, CDR2 SNEGSKA (reference sequence). Here the CDR3 reads CSAKGTSGSLRETQYF. CDR3 DNA: TGCAGTGCTAAAGGGACTAGCGGGAGTTTGCGGGAGACCCAGTACTTC.

On this clonotype: One end of the junction does not line up with germline, which may come from a read error. The chain links TRBV9 to TRBJ2-3; TRBD1 matches 12 bases. Germline CDR1 reads SGDLS; CDR2 reads YYNGEE. The CDR3 runs to 17 residues. CDR3 residues: CANSVEGTGGPTDTQYF. DNA for the CDR3: TGTGCCAACAGCGTAGAGGGGACAGGGGGCCCCACAGATACGCAGTATTTT.

To note about this clonotype: With a much larger clone just one base away, this may be a read error. The V gene is TRBV2, the J gene TRBJ1-3; the D is unclear. CDR1 is SNHLY and CDR2 is FYNNEI in the germline V gene. This CDR3 is built from 14 residues. The CDR3 region is CAGRIEGSRNTIYF. CDR3 nucleotide sequence: TGTGCCGGCAGAATCGAGGGTTCGAGAAACACCATATATTTT.

This clonotype appeared many times. This chain uses TRBV20-1 with TRBJ2-3; D unclear. This CDR3 is 13 amino acids long. V lost 3 bases, J lost 6 bases, and 13 bases lay in between. Per the germline V gene, CDR1 is DFQATT and CDR2 is SNEGSKA (reference sequence). The CDR3 loop is CSASGTGGDTQYF. CDR3 nucleotide sequence: TGCAGTGCTAGTGGAACTGGTGGGGATACGCAGTATTTT.

This clonotype was picked up many times. The J gene is TRBJ1-1, the V gene TRBV10-2, with TRBD1 identical over 11 bases. The CDR3 loop spans 14 amino acids. The V gene end was trimmed by 2 bases and the J gene end by 9 bases; junction bases not matched to a gene: 5. From germline, CDR1 is WSHSY and CDR2 SAAADI. This CDR3 reads CASSERDRGKQAFF. DNA for the CDR3: TGCGCCAGCAGTGAGAGGGACAGGGGGAAACAAGCTTTCTTT.

Concerning this clonotype itself: A far larger clone differs by one base, so this is likely a read error. This chain connects TRBV11-2 to TRBJ2-7; the D is unclear. This CDR3 comprises 10 residues. Germline V lookup: CDR1 SGHAT, CDR2 FQNNGV. Between the trimmed V and J ends, which lost 8 bases and 7 bases, there was a span of 9 bases. CDR3 sequence: CASATGEQYF. As DNA, the CDR3 is TGTGCCAGCGCCACCGGTGAGCAGTACTTC. Using reference TRBV11-2 and TRBJ2-7 for the parts outside the CDR3, the full variable domain is EAGVAQSPRYKIIEKRQSVAFWCNPISGHATLYWYQQILGQGPKLLIQFQNNGVVDDSQLPKDRFSAERLKGVDSTLKIQPAKLEDSAVYLCASATGEQYFGPGTRLTVT.

This clonotype has only a few counts. The rearrangement joins TRBV7-9 to TRBJ1-3; TRBD1 might be the D (5 bases). V dropped 5 bases and J dropped 0 bases, with 14 bases sitting between them. In germline, CDR1 is SEHNR, CDR2 FQNEAQ (reference sequence). This CDR3 has 16 residues. As DNA, the CDR3 is TGTGCCAGCAGCACAAAGTCAGGGAACTCTGGAAACACCATATATTTT. Encoded protein: CASSTKSGNSGNTIYF. Filled out from reference TRBV7-9 and TRBJ1-3, the complete variable domain reads DTGVSQNPRHKITKRGQNVTFRCDPISEHNRLYWYRQTLGQGPEFLTYFQNEAQLEKSRLLSDRFSAERPKGSFSTLEIQRTEQGDSAMYLCASSTKSGNSGNTIYFGEGSWLTVV.

Many counts were recorded for this clonotype. This chain's CDR3 is CASSSRLAEDTDTQYF. The CDR3 region has the DNA TGTGCCAGCAGTTCTCGACTAGCGGAGGACACAGATACGCAGTATTTT. V gene TRBV28 combines with J gene TRBJ2-3; TRBD2 agrees at 9 bases. CDR1 and CDR2 (germline): MDHEN, SYDVKM. The CDR3 runs 16 residues. V trimming: 4 bases; J trimming: 2 bases; junction bases outside the gene matches: 7. Looking up the rest from reference TRBV28 and TRBJ2-3 gives the full variable domain: DVKVTQSSRYLVKRTGEKVFLECVQDMDHENMFWYRQDPGLGLRLIYFSYDVKMKEKGDIPEGYSVSREKKERFSLILESASTNQTSMYLCASSSRLAEDTDTQYFGPGTRLTVL.